This TCR beta chain was documented in a study of T-cell reconstitution after alpha-beta-depleted transplantation in children. Unique molecular identifiers were incorporated when the TCRbeta library was constructed. TCRdb re-derived calls from the PCR reads in MiXCR, one entry per CDR3 protein. Among approximately 520,000 distinct CDR3 sequences listed, approximately 10% were seen once. V gave up 4 bases and J gave up 4 bases, with 13 bases separating them. The CDR3 consists of 15 residues. Sequencing used PBMCs, mostly from graft donor cells, obtained 180 days after TCRalphabeta/CD19-depleted stem cell transplant. This chain links TRBV12-3 or TRBV12-4 with TRBJ1-4; no reliable D call. The TCR sequence derives from a female patient aged 2 to 10 who had a stem cell transplant for aplastic anemia, so the T cells may come from the graft donor. CDR3 amino acids: CASSYRTQYNEKLFF. The CDR3 DNA follows: TGTGCCAGCAGTTATCGAACACAGTATAATGAAAAACTGTTTTTT.